This TCR beta chain appears in the sequencing data of a study of cytomegalovirus exposure and HLA in healthy donors. Study findings and constraints: Confirmation was obtained in vitro that three CMV-associated chains are specific for CMV antigens.

CDR1 is LNHDA and CDR2 is SQIVND in the germline V gene (reference sequence). Unmatched junction bases numbered 7, after V lost 11 bases and J lost 4 bases. The CDR3 contains 13 residues. Each of the donors was a healthy bone marrow donor. The table lists this clone with a count of one. Its target is unknown. Researchers ran the PCR with 60 Vbeta and 13 Jbeta primers. The data were produced by immunoSEQ multiplex PCR, yet TCRdb's version contains in-frame clones alone and is incomplete. The sample lists tens of thousands of clones, just over 70% seen once, with over 4.5% in the top ten. The chain employs TRBV19 and TRBJ2-2; 7 bases line up with TRBD2. The receptor comes from a man aged 55 to 70 in good health and CMV-seropositive. The specimen sequenced was PBMCs. The CDR3 sequence is CAGRRGSTGELFF. The CDR3 DNA reads TGTGCCGGTCGGCGGGGGTCCACCGGGGAGCTGTTTTTT.